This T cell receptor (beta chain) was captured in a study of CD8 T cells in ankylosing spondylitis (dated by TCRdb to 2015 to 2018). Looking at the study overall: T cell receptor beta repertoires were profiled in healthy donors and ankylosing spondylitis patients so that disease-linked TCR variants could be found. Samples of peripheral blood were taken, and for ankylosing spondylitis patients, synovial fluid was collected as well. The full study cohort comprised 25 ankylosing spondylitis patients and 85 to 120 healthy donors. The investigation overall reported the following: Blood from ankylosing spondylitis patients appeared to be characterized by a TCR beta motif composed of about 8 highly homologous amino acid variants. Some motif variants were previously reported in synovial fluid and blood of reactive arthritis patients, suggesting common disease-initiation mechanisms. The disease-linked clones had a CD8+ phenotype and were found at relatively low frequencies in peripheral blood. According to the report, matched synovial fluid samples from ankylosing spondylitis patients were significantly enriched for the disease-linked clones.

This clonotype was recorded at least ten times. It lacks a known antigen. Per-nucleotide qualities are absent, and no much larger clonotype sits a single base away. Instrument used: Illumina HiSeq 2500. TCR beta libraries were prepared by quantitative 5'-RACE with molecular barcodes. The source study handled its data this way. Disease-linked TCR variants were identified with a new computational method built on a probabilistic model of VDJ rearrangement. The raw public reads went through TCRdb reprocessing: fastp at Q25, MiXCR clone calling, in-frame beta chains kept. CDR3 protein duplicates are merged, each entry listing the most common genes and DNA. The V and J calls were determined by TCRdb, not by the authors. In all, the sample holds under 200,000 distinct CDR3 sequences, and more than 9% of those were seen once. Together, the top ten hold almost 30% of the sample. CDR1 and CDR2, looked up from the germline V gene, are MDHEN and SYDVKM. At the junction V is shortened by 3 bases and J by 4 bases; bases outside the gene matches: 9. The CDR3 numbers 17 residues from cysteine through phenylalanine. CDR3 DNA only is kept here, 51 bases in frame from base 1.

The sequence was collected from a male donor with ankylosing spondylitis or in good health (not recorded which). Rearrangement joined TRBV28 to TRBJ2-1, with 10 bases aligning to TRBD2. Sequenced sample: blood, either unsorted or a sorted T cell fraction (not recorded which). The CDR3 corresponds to CASSFWASGGGYNEQFF. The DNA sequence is TGTGCCAGCAGTTTTTGGGCTAGCGGGGGCGGTTACAATGAGCAGTTCTTC.